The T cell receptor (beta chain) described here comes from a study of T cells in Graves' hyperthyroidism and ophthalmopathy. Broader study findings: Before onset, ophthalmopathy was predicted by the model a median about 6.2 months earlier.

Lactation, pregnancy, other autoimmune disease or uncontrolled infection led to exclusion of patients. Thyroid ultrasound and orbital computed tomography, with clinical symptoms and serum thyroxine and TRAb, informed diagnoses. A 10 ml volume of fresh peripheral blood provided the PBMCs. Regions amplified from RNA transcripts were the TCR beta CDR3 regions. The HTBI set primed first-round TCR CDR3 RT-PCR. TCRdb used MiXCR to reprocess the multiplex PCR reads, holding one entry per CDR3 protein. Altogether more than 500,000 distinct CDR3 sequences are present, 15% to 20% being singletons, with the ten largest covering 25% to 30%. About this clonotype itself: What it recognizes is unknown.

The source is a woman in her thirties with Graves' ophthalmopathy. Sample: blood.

The CDR3 sequence is CASSLSGDWAYEQYF. CDR3 DNA sequence: TGTGCCAGCAGTTTATCGGGCGACTGGGCCTACGAGCAGTACTTC. The chain couples TRBV27 to TRBJ2-7; D gene unclear. The CDR3 contains 15 residues. CDR1 is MNHEY and CDR2 is SMNVEV in the germline V gene (reference sequence). Trimming took 0 bases from V and 2 from J, leaving 11 bases between them.